Listed below are T cell receptor beta chains from one sample, sequenced in a study of post-analysis software for immune sequencing data. MiXCR, applied by TCRdb to the PCR reads, yields one record per CDR3 protein. The table includes about 160,000 distinct CDR3 sequences, roughly 35% detected once. Sequences were derived from blood, sampled after autologous hematopoietic stem cell transplantation. These receptors were collected from a girl aged 10 to 17 with multiple sclerosis. Both conserved end residues are part of each CDR3. The D gene is left open where the match is weak. Size is omitted from some rows. Given values are once, few, many or a class for expanded clones.

v_call: TRBV12-3/TRBV12-4; clone_size: few; j_call: TRBJ2-7; d_call: -; cdr3_aa: CASSFSPRPSYEQYF; cdr3_nt: TGTGCCAGCAGTTTTAGTCCAAGGCCATCCTACGAGCAGTACTTC
v_call: TRBV12-5; clone_size: -; j_call: TRBJ2-7; d_call: TRBD1; cdr3_aa: CASARTGDPYEQYF; cdr3_nt: TGTGCTAGTGCCCGGACAGGGGACCCCTACGAGCAGTACTTC
v_call: TRBV28; clone_size: -; j_call: TRBJ2-1; d_call: TRBD2; cdr3_aa: CASSWEGRSYNEQFF; cdr3_nt: TGTGCCAGCAGTTGGGAGGGCCGCTCCTACAATGAGCAGTTCTTC
v_call: TRBV6-1; clone_size: -; j_call: TRBJ2-1; d_call: -; cdr3_aa: CASSRDIRYNEQFF; cdr3_nt: TGTGCCAGCAGCCGGGACATCAGATACAATGAGCAGTTCTTC
v_call: TRBV5-1; clone_size: few; j_call: TRBJ2-7; d_call: TRBD1; cdr3_aa: CASSPGQGFLGEQYF; cdr3_nt: TGCGCCAGCAGCCCCGGACAGGGGTTCTTAGGGGAGCAGTACTTC
v_call: TRBV29-1; clone_size: -; j_call: TRBJ2-3; d_call: -; cdr3_aa: CSVSGSDTQYF; cdr3_nt: TGCAGCGTATCAGGGTCGGATACGCAGTATTTT
v_call: TRBV24-1; clone_size: -; j_call: TRBJ1-2; d_call: -; cdr3_aa: CATSDGGGYGYTF; cdr3_nt: TGTGCCACCAGTGATGGAGGGGGCTATGGCTACACCTTC
v_call: TRBV7-2; clone_size: -; j_call: TRBJ2-7; d_call: -; cdr3_aa: CASSPPGYEQYF; cdr3_nt: TGTGCCAGCAGCCCGCCGGGCTACGAGCAGTACTTC
v_call: TRBV25-1; clone_size: -; j_call: TRBJ2-5; d_call: -; cdr3_aa: CARRVQGGPSQETQYF; cdr3_nt: TGTGCCAGACGCGTTCAGGGGGGCCCCTCCCAAGAGACCCAGTACTTC
v_call: TRBV11-2; clone_size: -; j_call: TRBJ2-2; d_call: -; cdr3_aa: CASSLVTEELFF; cdr3_nt: TGTGCCAGCAGCTTAGTCACCGAGGAGCTGTTTTTT